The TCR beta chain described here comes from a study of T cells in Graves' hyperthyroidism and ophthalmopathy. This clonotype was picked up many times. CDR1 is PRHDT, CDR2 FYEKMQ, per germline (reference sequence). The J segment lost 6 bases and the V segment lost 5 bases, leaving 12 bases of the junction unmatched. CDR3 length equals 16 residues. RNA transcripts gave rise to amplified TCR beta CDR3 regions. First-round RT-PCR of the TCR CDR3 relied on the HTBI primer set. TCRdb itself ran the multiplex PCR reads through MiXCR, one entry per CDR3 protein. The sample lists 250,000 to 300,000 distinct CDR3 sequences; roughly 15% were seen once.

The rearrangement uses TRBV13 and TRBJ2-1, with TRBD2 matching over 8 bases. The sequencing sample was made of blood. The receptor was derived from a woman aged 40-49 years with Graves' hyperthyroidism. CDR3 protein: CASSIPGTRNSNEQFF. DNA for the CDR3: TGTGCCAGCAGCATTCCCGGGACTAGAAATTCCAATGAGCAGTTCTTC.